These T cell receptor beta chains were read from a single sample in a study of tumor and adjacent non-tumor tissue in lung cancer. TCRdb independently ran MiXCR on the multiplex PCR reads; one entry per CDR3 protein. The table lists approximately 120,000 distinct CDR3 sequences, 62% of them singletons, with roughly 19% in the top ten. Material for sequencing was distant non-tumor lung tissue. The source of these receptors is a man aged 60-69 years with non-small cell lung cancer. CDR3s include the opening cysteine and the closing phenylalanine or tryptophan. Some rows mark clone size as missing; the rest say once, few, many or name a class of expanded clone.

j_call	v_call	clone_size	cdr3_length	cdr3_aa
TRBJ2-1	TRBV11-3	-	16	CASSFSLKSSNKEQFF
TRBJ2-5	TRBV29-1	many	13	CSGGGAYQETQYF
TRBJ2-5	TRBV6-2/TRBV6-3	-	16	CASNKPQGVPQETQYF
TRBJ2-7	TRBV6-6	many	14	CASSYSGDAWEQYF
TRBJ2-3	TRBV29-1	once	15	CSFSSTLFSTDTEYF
TRBJ2-7	TRBV20-1	few	13	CSARGDLRTTQYF
TRBJ1-2	TRBV24-1	-	15	CATSDFGTGEYGYTF
TRBJ1-2	TRBV6-6	-	14	CARGRGATNYVYTF
TRBJ2-1	TRBV6-1	many	15	CASSVSGGRAYEQFF
TRBJ1-2	TRBV19	-	13	CSSTADRLYGYTF
TRBJ2-5	TRBV4-1	many	15	CASSQEGRYQETQYF
TRBJ2-3	TRBV7-2	-	12	CASTLVSDTQYF
TRBJ2-7	TRBV5-1	many	15	CASSPQLASSYEQYF
TRBJ1-3	TRBV29-1	many	16	CSVRTSTAGQMYTIYF
TRBJ1-4	TRBV4-3	-	16	CANSQEGPGRVEKLFF
TRBJ2-1	TRBV2	-	15	CASTRDELGGNEQFF
TRBJ1-5	TRBV4-1	-	12	CACTQGGQPQHF
TRBJ2-5	TRBV6-6	-	11	CVSTGEGTQYF
TRBJ1-4	TRBV6-1	-	12	CASIKAREKLFF
TRBJ2-7	TRBV28	few	15	CASSWPATGKYEQYF
TRBJ2-3	TRBV2	-	17	CASSGTGGGVGTDTQYF
TRBJ2-1	TRBV7-2	few	15	CASSQGLAGAYEQFF
TRBJ2-3	TRBV11-3	-	13	CASSPLRGDMRYF
TRBJ1-3	TRBV29-1	-	15	CSVRVGQHSGNIIYF
TRBJ2-5	TRBV5-1	-	13	CASSLQVQKTQYF
TRBJ1-1	TRBV11-2	-	13	CASTLRHDTEAFF
TRBJ2-3	TRBV2	few	17	CASSGTSGGVGTDTQYF
TRBJ2-1	TRBV6-1	-	13	CTSSSFGGPEQFF
TRBJ1-6	TRBV5-1	once	13	CASSQGENSPLHF
TRBJ1-1	TRBV30	-	14	CAWSATGRNTEAFF
TRBJ1-1	TRBV29-1	once	14	CSVDLQGPNTEAFF
TRBJ2-4	TRBV6-1	-	14	CASRCTLAKNIQYF
TRBJ2-5	TRBV7-8	many	15	CASSLAPSSLETQYF
TRBJ2-1	TRBV29-1	-	16	CSVEKNPAGVANEQLF
TRBJ2-1	TRBV6-1	-	15	CASIPLANSYNEQFF
TRBJ1-1	TRBV7-8	-	15	CASSFYVGGSTEAFF
TRBJ2-3	TRBV12-3/TRBV12-4	-	18	CASSPPFLAGLTRDTQYF
TRBJ2-2	TRBV28	-	15	CAALDRAGNTGELFF
TRBJ2-7	TRBV6-5	-	17	CASSYASVTVNPYEQYF
TRBJ2-5	TRBV6-6	many	14	CASSYDNGGETQYF
TRBJ1-6	TRBV6-1	-	18	CASRRMETGGYGNSPLHF
TRBJ2-1	TRBV4-1	-	19	CASSLVLPLGGITYNEQFF
TRBJ2-7	TRBV6-5	-	15	CAGRAGTAQTYEQYF
TRBJ2-7	TRBV5-1	many	16	CASSLGPGTGDNEQYF
TRBJ2-2	TRBV4-2	-	16	CASSQDLTGDAGELFF
TRBJ2-1	TRBV29-1	-	14	CIGHAGECYNEQFF
TRBJ1-2	TRBV4-2	-	15	CVSSQAHGQNYGYTF
TRBJ2-3	TRBV4-2	-	19	CASSQDGRGNRYSTDTRYF
TRBJ2-5	TRBV6-1	-	14	CAIRATRDQETQYF
TRBJ1-2	TRBV29-1	-	15	CSVVGGAWSNYGYTF